The 10 T cell receptor beta chains listed next were all sequenced from one sample in a study of tumor T cells in aggressive B-cell lymphoma. Using immunoSEQ multiplex PCR, the repertoire was profiled, and TCRdb retains in-frame clones only, with some absent. The table has about 3,900 clones, more than 65% seen once. Sequencing was done on a sample of tumor tissue. Every receptor here comes from an adult with diffuse large B cell lymphoma.

This chain links TRBV27 with TRBJ1-1; D is unresolved. Germline V lookup: CDR1 MNHEY, CDR2 SMNVEV (reference sequence). Trimming cost V 6 bases and J 0 bases, with 11 bases left between them. This CDR3 comprises 14 residues. The CDR3 coding sequence is TGTGCCAGCAGCCACGCGGGCCTGAACACTGAAGCTTTCTTT. This encodes CASSHAGLNTEAFF.

The V gene is TRBV5-1, the J gene TRBJ1-4; D not resolved. The CDR3 consists of 13 residues. Germline-derived CDR1 and CDR2 are SGHRS and YFSETQ. The ends were cut back, 6 bases at V and 8 bases at J, with 14 bases in the middle. The CDR3 sequence: CASTSHDGEKLFF. The CDR3 bases are TGCGCCAGCACCTCCCATGACGGGGAAAAACTGTTTTTT. The variable domain in full, with the rest retrieved from reference TRBV5-1 and TRBJ1-4, is KAGVTQTPRYLIKTRGQQVTLSCSPISGHRSVSWYQQTPGQGLQFLFEYFSETQRNKGNFPGRFSGRQFSNSRSEMNVSTLELGDSALYLCASTSHDGEKLFFGSGTQLSVL.

The V gene is TRBV7-9, the J gene TRBJ2-3; D gene unclear. CDR1 is SEHNR and CDR2 is FQNEAQ in the germline V gene (reference sequence). The V and J ends lost 1 base and 0 bases respectively, with 5 bases between them. This CDR3 has 14 residues. CDR3 residues: CASSLGLSTDTQYF. In DNA, the CDR3 is TGTGCCAGCAGCTTAGGACTGAGCACAGATACGCAGTATTTT. Supplemented by reference TRBV7-9 and TRBJ2-3, the full variable domain reads DTGVSQNPRHKITKRGQNVTFRCDPISEHNRLYWYRQTLGQGPEFLTYFQNEAQLEKSRLLSDRFSAERPKGSFSTLEIQRTEQGDSAMYLCASSLGLSTDTQYFGPGTRLTVL.

This chain uses TRBV5-4 with TRBJ1-1, with TRBD1 matching over 7 bases. CDR1 SGHNT and CDR2 YYREEE come from the germline V gene (reference sequence). The CDR3 is 15 amino acids. Trimming removed 0 bases from V and 4 bases from J; junction bases left unmatched: 6. The CDR3 coding sequence is TGTGCCAGCAGCTTGGGACAGGGTGTTTTCACTGAAGCTTTCTTT. Residues: CASSLGQGVFTEAFF.

The J gene is TRBJ2-5, the V gene TRBV7-2; TRBD2 might be the D (6 bases). The CDR3 is made up of 12 amino acids. The V end lost 4 bases, the J end lost 8 bases, and 11 bases lay between the germline ends. CDR1 and CDR2 from the germline V gene are SGHTA and FQGNSA. CDR3 DNA sequence: TGTGCCAGCAGCTCCCCGGGGGTAACCCAGTACTTC. Amino acid sequence: CASSSPGVTQYF.

This chain connects TRBV21-1 to TRBJ1-5; the tabulated D call, TRBD1, remains unverified against the DNA. TRBV21-1 is designated a pseudogene. CDR3 length equals 15 residues. CDR3 sequence reads: CASSPRPGNNQPQHF. CDR3 bases: TGTGCCAGCAGCCCCAGACCAGGGAACAATCAGCCCCAGCATTTT.

The rearrangement joins TRBV19 to TRBJ2-1, with 9 bases aligning to TRBD2. Looked up from germline, CDR1 is LNHDA and CDR2 is SQIVND (reference sequence). Germline trimming cut 3 bases from V and 0 bases from J; bases unmatched to any gene: 15. This CDR3 contains 20 residues. The CDR3 loop is CASSISFGLAGHSSYNEQFF. In DNA form, the CDR3 reads TGTGCCAGTAGTATCTCCTTCGGGCTAGCGGGACACAGCTCCTACAATGAGCAGTTCTTC. The full variable domain, completed using reference TRBV19 and TRBJ2-1, is DGGITQSPKYLFRKEGQNVTLSCEQNLNHDAMYWYRQDPGQGLRLIYYSQIVNDFQKGDIAEGYSVSREKKESFPLTVTSAQKNPTAFYLCASSISFGLAGHSSYNEQFFGPGTRLTVL.

This sequence joins TRBV18 and TRBJ1-6, with 8 nucleotides matching TRBD1. The germline CDR1 and CDR2 sequences are KGHSH and LQKENI. CDR3 length: 14 residues. The J segment lost 8 bases and the V segment lost 4 bases, leaving 4 bases of the junction unmatched. CDR3 amino acids: CASSLGQADSPLHF. As DNA, the CDR3 is TGTGCCAGCTCACTGGGACAGGCGGATTCACCCCTCCACTTT. The entire variable domain, with the rest obtained from reference TRBV18 and TRBJ1-6, is as follows: NAGVMQNPRHLVRRRGQEARLRCSPMKGHSHVYWYRQLPEEGLKFMVYLQKENIIDESGMPKERFSAEFPKEGPSILRIQQVVRGDSAAYFCASSLGQADSPLHFGNGTRLTVT.

The rearrangement joins TRBV7-9 to TRBJ1-4; D gene ambiguous. Deletions cut 7 bases from V and 3 bases from J, with 15 bases between. This CDR3 region has 15 residues. CDR1 SEHNR and CDR2 FQNEAQ come from the germline V gene (reference sequence). The DNA for the CDR3 is TGTGCCAGCAACACCCCCGGGGAAGCTAATGAAAAACTGTTTTTT. This gives the protein CASNTPGEANEKLFF.

Only one count was recorded for this clone. The chain carries TRBV4-2 and TRBJ2-2, with TRBD1 matching 10 bases. The J segment lost 5 bases and the V segment lost 2 bases, leaving 8 bases of the junction unmatched. CDR3 size: 17 residues. The V gene's germline CDR1 is LGHNA and CDR2 YNFKEQ. The CDR3 DNA reads as TGTGCCAGCAGCCAACCAGACGGGACAGGGGAAACCGGGGAGCTGTTTTTT. Encoded protein: CASSQPDGTGETGELFF.